These 26 T cell receptor beta chains came from one sample sequenced in a study of T cell responses to AZD1222 COVID-19 vaccine. This table comes from immunoSEQ multiplex PCR, and its TCRdb copy is limited to in-frame clones, with some not included. There are around 130,000 clones in the sample; over 85% occur only once, and more than 2.5% lies in the top ten. The sequenced sample was peripheral blood, obtained on day 0 of AZD1222 vaccination. Receptors were obtained from an adult in good health.

This clone was seen once. The rearrangement uses TRBV6-5 and TRBJ2-5; 14 bases are a match to TRBD2. Germline V CDR1 and CDR2: MNHEY, SVGAGI. J was trimmed by 5 bases and V by 6 bases; bases with no gene match: 5. This CDR3 has 15 amino acids. Here the CDR3 reads CASRGLAGAGETQYF. The CDR3 DNA reads TGTGCCAGCAGGGGACTAGCGGGAGCCGGTGAGACCCAGTACTTC.

The rearrangement links TRBV2 to TRBJ1-1; D not certain. This CDR3 contains 14 residues. The V end lost 8 bases, the J end lost 0 bases, and 13 bases lay between the germline ends. Per germline, CDR1 SNHLY and CDR2 FYNNEI. CDR3 DNA sequence: TGTGCCAGCCTAAAGAGAGGGATGAACACTGAAGCTTTCTTT. Translated, it gives CASLKRGMNTEAFF.

This CDR3 reads CASSFFPGAYEQFF. CDR3 bases: TGTGCCAGCAGCTTTTTCCCGGGGGCGTATGAGCAGTTCTTC. The chain joins TRBV7-2 to TRBJ2-1; either TRBD1 or TRBD2 may supply D (6 bases each). This CDR3 is 14 amino acids long. The V and J ends lost 3 bases and 8 bases respectively, with 14 bases between them. From germline, CDR1 is SGHTA and CDR2 FQGNSA.

The genes are TRBV5-1 and TRBJ1-1, with a weak D call TRBD1 (6 bases). The CDR3 has 17 amino acids. Germline V gene sequence: CDR1 SGHRS, CDR2 YFSETQ. Trimming stripped 4 bases from V and 2 bases from J, with 21 bases between. The CDR3 DNA is TGCGCCAGCAGCCCCCTCTCTGGGGGGGCCGTAAACACTGAAGCTTTCTTT. Encoded protein: CASSPLSGGAVNTEAFF.

This clone occurred once. The chain uses TRBV28 and TRBJ1-1; possible D gene TRBD1, 6 bases. Trimming left V 6 bases short and J 1 base short, with 15 bases between. Germline-derived CDR1 and CDR2 are MDHEN and SYDVKM. This CDR3 is 15 amino acids long. The CDR3 DNA is TGTGCCAGCAGCTCGACGGGACACCCGAACACTGAAGCTTTCTTT. Amino acid sequence: CASSSTGHPNTEAFF.

V and J are TRBV4-3 and TRBJ1-1; D not resolved. This CDR3 region has 16 residues. The germline V gene has CDR1 LGHNA and CDR2 YSLEER. The V end lost 0 bases, the J end lost 6 bases, and 17 bases lay between the germline ends. The CDR3: CASSQDLIVRTAEAFF. The CDR3 nucleotides are TGCGCCAGCAGCCAAGATTTGATCGTACGAACAGCTGAAGCTTTCTTT.

The CDR3 sequence: CASSPAVLAEAFF. The CDR3 coding sequence is TGTGCCAGCAGCCCAGCAGTTCTAGCTGAAGCTTTCTTT. J is TRBJ1-1 and V is TRBV11-2, with unresolved D. The germline V gene has CDR1 SGHAT and CDR2 FQNNGV. The CDR3 totals 13 residues. Between the trimmed V and J ends, which lost 5 bases and 6 bases, there was a span of 13 bases.

The rearrangement uses TRBV7-6 and TRBJ2-2; 8 nucleotides line up with TRBD1. V dropped 3 bases and J dropped 3; count of bases not matched to a gene: 3. Germline loops: CDR1 SGHVS, CDR2 FNYEAQ. The CDR3 has 15 amino acids. Here the CDR3 reads CASSFSGGDTGELFF. The CDR3 DNA sequence: TGTGCCAGCAGCTTCTCAGGGGGCGACACCGGGGAGCTGTTTTTT.

The chain links TRBV28 to TRBJ1-1, with 10 bases aligning to TRBD1. V shed 8 bases and J 6 bases; nucleotides not matched to a gene: 12. The CDR3 spans 15 residues. Germline CDR1 MDHEN, CDR2 SYDVKM. CDR3 nucleotide sequence: TGTGCCAGCCCCCCGGCCGGGACAGGGGTCCCTGAAGCTTTCTTT. Translating it yields CASPPAGTGVPEAFF.

The chain couples TRBV6-5 to TRBJ1-2; no firm D call. Germline V gene data show CDR1 as MNHEY and CDR2 as SVGAGI. This CDR3 is built from 12 residues. V lost 4 bases and J lost 5, with 8 bases in between. CDR3 DNA: TGTGCCAGCAGTTCCCTCGGATATGGCTACACCTTC. It translates to CASSSLGYGYTF.

The genes are TRBV3-1 (or the pseudogene TRBV3-2) and TRBJ2-7; 12 bases align to TRBD1. The length of the CDR3 is 17 residues. CDR1 and CDR2 from the germline V gene are LGHDT and YNNKEL (reference sequence). Losses at the gene ends were 5 bases for V and 3 bases for J; bases not matched to a gene: 11. CDR3 loop: CASSGTPGTGGGYEQYF. For the CDR3, the DNA is TGTGCCAGCAGCGGTACTCCTGGGACAGGGGGCGGCTACGAGCAGTACTTC.

The rearrangement links TRBV18 to TRBJ2-7; the match to TRBD1 covers 8 bases. This CDR3 spans 14 amino acids. Losses at the gene ends were 3 bases for V and 4 bases for J; bases not matched to a gene: 5. Germline CDR1 and CDR2: KGHSH and LQKENI. The CDR3 DNA sequence: TGTGCCAGCTCACCCGGGACAGGCACTTACGAGCAGTACTTC. Protein product: CASSPGTGTYEQYF.

The V and J genes are TRBV27 and TRBJ1-1; D remains ambiguous. Germline assignment: CDR1 MNHEY and CDR2 SMNVEV (reference sequence). V was trimmed by 1 base and J by 1 base, leaving 4 bases between them. The CDR3 length is 13 residues. In DNA form, the CDR3 reads TGTGCCAGCAGTTTATACAGGAACACTGAAGCTTTCTTT. Translating gives CASSLYRNTEAFF.

This chain connects TRBV27 to TRBJ1-2; D gene ambiguous. Trimming stripped 1 base from V and 2 bases from J, with 11 bases between. Germline V gene sequence: CDR1 MNHEY, CDR2 SMNVEV (reference sequence). The CDR3 has 15 residues. CDR3 nucleotides: TGTGCCAGCAGTTTATACGGCCCAGAAAACTATGGCTACACCTTC. Encoded protein: CASSLYGPENYGYTF.

The chain employs TRBV5-1 and TRBJ1-2, with D unresolved. This CDR3 has 13 residues. Germline CDR1 and CDR2: SGHRS and YFSETQ. Trimming took off 4 bases at V and 8 bases at J, with 15 bases between the two ends. The chain's CDR3 is CASSAAGPLGYTF. CDR3 sequence (DNA): TGCGCCAGCAGCGCAGCCGGACCCCTAGGCTACACCTTC. The variable domain in full, with the rest retrieved from reference TRBV5-1 and TRBJ1-2, is KAGVTQTPRYLIKTRGQQVTLSCSPISGHRSVSWYQQTPGQGLQFLFEYFSETQRNKGNFPGRFSGRQFSNSRSEMNVSTLELGDSALYLCASSAAGPLGYTFGSGTRLTVV.

The J gene is TRBJ2-3, the V gene TRBV6-5, with 9 bases lining up with TRBD1. Germline CDR1 and CDR2: MNHEY and SVGAGI. The CDR3 has 14 residues. V lost 6 bases and J lost 4; bases outside the gene matches: 5. DNA of the CDR3: TGTGCCAGCAGGACGGGACAGGGCTCAGATACGCAGTATTTT. Its translation: CASRTGQGSDTQYF.

The gene calls are TRBV20-1 and TRBJ1-2; no firm D call. V gave up 3 bases and J gave up 1 base, with 9 bases separating them. This CDR3 is built from 13 residues. Germline V gene data show CDR1 as DFQATT and CDR2 as SNEGSKA (reference sequence). The CDR3 DNA is TGCAGTGCTAGTGCTACTCTTAACTATGGCTACACCTTC. Translation gives CSASATLNYGYTF.

This clone was seen a single time. The chain has TRBV28 and TRBJ1-4, with 7 bases aligning to TRBD1. The V and J ends lost 7 bases and 6 bases, in that order; junction bases with no gene match: 5. Per germline, CDR1 MDHEN and CDR2 SYDVKM. CDR3 length: 13 amino acids. CDR3 loop: CASKGGGDEKLFF. The CDR3 region has the DNA TGTGCCAGCAAAGGGGGCGGAGATGAAAAACTGTTTTTT.

This sequence joins TRBV27 and TRBJ1-3, with 10 nucleotides matching TRBD1. V shed 5 bases, J shed 2 bases, and the junction held 12 bases outside the gene matches. Germline lookup yields CDR1 MNHEY and CDR2 SMNVEV (reference sequence). The CDR3 sequence is 18 residues long. DNA for the CDR3: TGTGCCAGCAGTCCACGGGACAGGGGCACTGCGGCTGGAAACACCATATATTTT. Translation gives CASSPRDRGTAAGNTIYF.

The V call is TRBV5-6, the J call TRBJ1-5; D remains ambiguous. V lost 2 bases and J lost 9, with 18 bases in between. The CDR3 spans 15 residues. Germline CDR1 and CDR2: SGHDT and YYEEEE. The CDR3: CASSLFGSPGGPQHF. The CDR3 nucleotides read TGTGCCAGCAGCTTATTTGGGTCCCCCGGAGGGCCCCAGCATTTT.

The genes are TRBV6-5 and TRBJ2-2; 12 bases match TRBD2. CDR1 and CDR2 from the germline V gene are MNHEY and SVGAGI. Trimming cost V 9 bases and J 5 bases; bases outside gene matches: 7. The CDR3 extends over 15 amino acids. The CDR3 DNA is TGTGCCAGTTACCTAGCGGGAGGGCGAACCGGGGAGCTGTTTTTT. Its protein is CASYLAGGRTGELFF.

This chain links TRBV9 with TRBJ1-4; D gene uncertain. Germline CDR1 reads SGDLS; CDR2 reads YYNGEE. The CDR3 spans 16 residues. V was cut by 0 bases and J by 0 bases, with 9 bases left in between. The CDR3 nucleotides are TGTGCCAGCAGCGTAGCTAAGGGTGCAACTAATGAAAAACTGTTTTTT. This gives the protein CASSVAKGATNEKLFF.

The genes are TRBV15 and TRBJ1-1, with 7 bases aligning to TRBD1. The ends lost 2 bases at V and 7 bases at J; junction bases unmatched: 7. The CDR3 extends over 14 amino acids. Germline loops: CDR1 LNHNV, CDR2 YYDKDF (reference sequence). This CDR3 reads CATSRSWTGHEAFF. CDR3 sequence (DNA): TGTGCCACCAGCAGATCCTGGACAGGACATGAAGCTTTCTTT.

V gene TRBV19 combines with J gene TRBJ1-1, with 8 nucleotides matching TRBD1. The CDR3 is 15 amino acids. J lost 0 bases, V lost 3 bases, and 3 bases had no gene match. The germline V gene encodes CDR1 LNHDA and CDR2 SQIVND (reference sequence). Here the CDR3 DNA reads TGTGCCAGTAGTATCCCAGGGGGCCTGAACACTGAAGCTTTCTTT. Its translation is CASSIPGGLNTEAFF. Variable domain in full (rest from reference TRBV19 and TRBJ1-1): DGGITQSPKYLFRKEGQNVTLSCEQNLNHDAMYWYRQDPGQGLRLIYYSQIVNDFQKGDIAEGYSVSREKKESFPLTVTSAQKNPTAFYLCASSIPGGLNTEAFFGQGTRLTVV.

J is TRBJ1-1 and V is TRBV9, with D tentatively TRBD1 (5 bases). V lost 4 bases and J lost 0, with 16 bases in between. This CDR3 comprises 16 residues. CDR1 is SGDLS and CDR2 is YYNGEE in the germline V gene. CDR3 sequence: CASSHPNRGMNTEAFF. CDR3 coding DNA: TGTGCCAGCAGCCACCCTAATAGGGGCATGAACACTGAAGCTTTCTTT.

The V gene is TRBV10-3, the J gene TRBJ2-2; possible D gene TRBD2, 6 bases. V lost 10 bases and J lost 4, with 19 bases in between. The length of the CDR3 is 15 residues. Looked up from germline, CDR1 is ENHRY and CDR2 is SYGVKD. CDR3 coding DNA: TGTGCCACCCGGATGTTGACTAGTACCACCGGGGAGCTGTTTTTT. Translation: CATRMLTSTTGELFF.